The 30 T cell receptor beta chains below were found in one sample sequenced in a study of OX40 agonist ivuxolimab in advanced cancers. The repertoire was sequenced with immunoSEQ multiplex PCR; TCRdb's copy has only in-frame clones and lacks some. The table lists more than 25,000 clones, around 85% of them singletons. The specimen comprised CD4+ or CD8+ T cells sorted from blood, sampled in a trial of the OX40 agonist ivuxolimab. These receptor sequences come from an adult with an advanced solid tumor such as melanoma, head and neck, liver or kidney cancer.

In its sample, this clone was seen once. The genes are TRBV4-1 and TRBJ1-2, with a weak D call TRBD1 (5 bases). This CDR3 spans 15 amino acids. Trimming left V 4 bases short and J 0 bases short, with 12 bases between. CDR1 is MGHRA and CDR2 is YSYEKL in the germline V gene. The CDR3 DNA is TGCGCCAGCAGCCCCCAAGACAGACCTAACTATGGCTACACCTTC. Its translation: CASSPQDRPNYGYTF.

The rearrangement links TRBV9 to TRBJ2-2; tentative D call: TRBD2 (5 bases). CDR1 and CDR2 from the germline V gene are SGDLS and YYNGEE. The CDR3 sequence is 15 residues long. The germline V and J ends were trimmed by 0 bases and 8 bases, with 14 bases remaining between them. The CDR3 loop is CASSVDGNPGGELFF. In DNA, the CDR3 is TGTGCCAGCAGCGTAGACGGGAATCCTGGGGGGGAGCTGTTTTTT.

The chain links TRBV6-6 to TRBJ2-1, with D possibly being TRBD1 or TRBD2 (5 bases each). The V and J ends lost 4 bases and 10 bases respectively, with 8 bases between them. The CDR3 spans 11 residues. Germline V gives CDR1 MNHNY, CDR2 SVGAGI (reference sequence). DNA for the CDR3: TGTGCCAGCAGTTCGGGACCAGAGCAGTTCTTC. This translates into CASSSGPEQFF.

The rearrangement uses TRBV9 and TRBJ1-2; D is uncertain. Trimming took off 0 bases at V and 2 bases at J, with 8 bases between the two ends. The CDR3 totals 14 residues. Germline CDR1 is SGDLS and CDR2 is YYNGEE. This CDR3 reads CASSVGEFNYGYTF. The CDR3 nucleotides are TGTGCCAGCAGCGTAGGGGAGTTCAACTATGGCTACACCTTC.

The chain combines TRBV5-1 with TRBJ1-4, with 7 bases that match TRBD1. Germline V CDR1 and CDR2: SGHRS, YFSETQ. The CDR3 is 13 residues long. V trimming: 7 bases; J trimming: 8 bases; junction bases outside the gene matches: 8. CDR3 sequence: CASWEGAGEKLFF. DNA of the CDR3: TGCGCCAGCTGGGAGGGGGCTGGGGAAAAACTGTTTTTT.

This clone came up a few times. Other nucleotide sequences in the sample specify the same CDR3. The chain is built from TRBV15 and TRBJ1-2; maybe TRBD1 (5 bases). V lost 0 bases and J lost 3, with 8 bases in between. Germline CDR1 is LNHNV and CDR2 is YYDKDF (reference sequence). There are 14 residues in the CDR3. The CDR3 here is CATSRDRAYYGYTF. The CDR3 DNA follows: TGTGCCACCAGCAGAGACAGGGCCTACTATGGCTACACCTTC.

J is TRBJ1-1 and V is TRBV5-6; TRBD1 aligns across 10 bases. V trimming: 5 bases; J trimming: 6 bases; junction bases outside the gene matches: 7. The CDR3 is made up of 14 amino acids. Germline V gene sequence: CDR1 SGHDT, CDR2 YYEEEE. CDR3 protein: CASSSPGQGPEAFF. The CDR3 DNA follows: TGTGCCAGCAGTTCCCCGGGACAGGGGCCTGAAGCTTTCTTT.

This chain joins TRBV29-1 and TRBJ2-7, with D possibly matching TRBD2 (7 bases). The V end lost 6 bases, the J end lost 3 bases, and 15 bases lay between the germline ends. The germline V gene encodes CDR1 SQVTM and CDR2 ANQGSEA. The CDR3 has 13 amino acids. CDR3 sequence (DNA): TGCAGCGTCGTGGGGGGGGCGAGCTACGAGCAGTACTTC. Amino acid sequence: CSVVGGASYEQYF.

In this sample, this clone is medium-sized. The V and J genes are TRBV27 and TRBJ2-7, with D perhaps matching TRBD1 (6 bases). The CDR3 covers 13 residues. Deletions cut 6 bases from V and 5 bases from J, with 14 bases between. The germline V gene has CDR1 MNHEY and CDR2 SMNVEV (reference sequence). The DNA of the CDR3 is TGTGCCAGCAGGACAGGAGGAGTCAACGAGCAGTACTTC. It specifies CASRTGGVNEQYF.

CDR3 sequence (DNA): TGTGCCAGCAGTCCCGGGGTACAAGAGACCCAGTACTTC. Translation: CASSPGVQETQYF. This chain links TRBV27 with TRBJ2-5, with D maybe TRBD2 (5 bases). Trimming removed 5 bases at V and 2 bases at J, with 9 bases between. The CDR3 is 13 amino acids. CDR1 and CDR2 from the germline V gene are MNHEY and SMNVEV (reference sequence).

The CDR3 nucleotides read TGTGCCAGCAGTTCAGGAGGTCGGCGGGCCGAGCAGTACTTC. Translating gives CASSSGGRRAEQYF. The chain is built from TRBV27 and TRBJ2-5; TRBD2 might be the D (5 bases). The J call may be in error: the DNA end matches TRBJ2-7 better. Germline values: CDR1 MNHEY, CDR2 SMNVEV (reference sequence). This CDR3 has 14 residues.

V usage is TRBV2 and J usage is TRBJ1-4; tentatively, D is TRBD1 (5 bases). The CDR3 length is 15 residues. Looked up from germline, CDR1 is SNHLY and CDR2 is FYNNEI. V lost 2 bases, J lost 12 bases, and 19 bases lay in between. Written as DNA, the CDR3 is TGTGCCAGCAGTGAACTGTCCAATTGGGGCGAGGAACTGTTTTTT. This encodes CASSELSNWGEELFF.

J is TRBJ2-1 and V is TRBV27; the D gene is possibly TRBD1 (6 bases). This CDR3 has 14 residues. Germline V lookup: CDR1 MNHEY, CDR2 SMNVEV (reference sequence). Trimming took off 6 bases at V and 5 bases at J, with 14 bases between the two ends. The CDR3 here is CASSPQGLNNEQFF. The CDR3 bases are TGTGCCAGCAGCCCCCAGGGGTTAAACAATGAGCAGTTCTTC.

This chain joins TRBV5-1 and TRBJ1-1; TRBD1 might be the D (6 bases). CDR1 is SGHRS and CDR2 is YFSETQ in the germline V gene. The CDR3 runs 15 residues. V shed 0 bases and J shed 8 bases, with 17 bases lying between them. The CDR3, as DNA: TGCGCCAGCAGCTTGGAGACAGGTGACTATGCCGAAGCTTTCTTT. Its translation: CASSLETGDYAEAFF. The full variable domain, rest sourced from reference TRBV5-1 and TRBJ1-1, is KAGVTQTPRYLIKTRGQQVTLSCSPISGHRSVSWYQQTPGQGLQFLFEYFSETQRNKGNFPGRFSGRQFSNSRSEMNVSTLELGDSALYLCASSLETGDYAEAFFGQGTRLTVV.

The chain combines TRBV5-7 with TRBJ1-2; 9 bases match TRBD1. TRBV5-7 is filed as an ORF, its function uncertain. V dropped 3 bases and J dropped 8; count of bases not matched to a gene: 5. There are 13 residues in the CDR3. CDR3 amino acids: CASSSRGQGGYTF. CDR3 nucleotides: TGTGCCAGCAGCTCAAGGGGACAGGGAGGCTACACCTTC.

This clone came up once. This chain uses TRBV4-1 with TRBJ2-2, with D uncertain. The CDR3 extends over 14 amino acids. CDR1 is MGHRA, CDR2 YSYEKL, per germline. The V and J ends lost 1 base and 6 bases respectively, with 9 bases between them. The CDR3 sequence: CASSQGLTAGELFF. The CDR3 DNA follows: TGCGCCAGCAGCCAAGGACTCACGGCCGGGGAGCTGTTTTTT.

V gene TRBV9 combines with J gene TRBJ2-3; the D gene could be TRBD1 or TRBD2 (5 bases each). The CDR3 consists of 15 residues. The V and J ends lost 4 bases and 1 base respectively, with 13 bases between them. CDR1 SGDLS and CDR2 YYNGEE come from the germline V gene. The CDR3 loop reads CASSPHGTGTDTQYF. In nucleotides, the CDR3 is TGTGCCAGCAGCCCCCATGGGACGGGCACAGATACGCAGTATTTT.

The V and J genes are TRBV11-2 and TRBJ2-3; D is uncertain. The germline CDR1 and CDR2 sequences are SGHAT and FQNNGV. The CDR3 has 15 residues. V lost 5 bases and J 0 bases, leaving 12 bases between the germline ends. CDR3 in amino acids: CASSPGTSSTDTQYF. Here the CDR3 DNA reads TGTGCCAGCAGCCCCGGAACGTCTAGCACAGATACGCAGTATTTT.

The gene calls are TRBV9 and TRBJ2-1, with a weak D call TRBD2 (6 bases). Germline assignment: CDR1 SGDLS and CDR2 YYNGEE. The CDR3 sequence is 17 residues long. Trimming left V 0 bases short and J 0 bases short, with 13 bases between. The CDR3 DNA sequence: TGTGCCAGCAGCGTAGCCTTTGGAGGGAGCTCCTACAATGAGCAGTTCTTC. It codes for CASSVAFGGSSYNEQFF.

The chain links TRBV4-3 to TRBJ2-7, with D unclear. The V end was cut by 0 bases, the J end by 0 bases, with 12 bases between. CDR1 LGHNA and CDR2 YSLEER come from the germline V gene. This CDR3 is built from 16 residues. The CDR3 coding sequence is TGCGCCAGCAGCCAAGACCCCCCGGGCAGCTCCTACGAGCAGTACTTC. As protein: CASSQDPPGSSYEQYF.

The rearrangement joins TRBV7-8 to TRBJ1-2; 9 bases are a match to TRBD1. There are 14 residues in the CDR3. V lost 2 bases to trimming and J lost 6 bases; unmatched junction nucleotides: 4. Germline loops: CDR1 SGHVS, CDR2 FQNEAQ. The CDR3 loop reads CASSLRWTGDGYTF. The DNA of the CDR3 is TGTGCCAGCAGCTTAAGGTGGACAGGGGATGGCTACACCTTC.

V gene TRBV5-8 combines with J gene TRBJ2-5; no reliable D call. The CDR3 has 15 residues. Trimming took off 0 bases at V and 1 base at J, with 10 bases between the two ends. The germline V gene encodes CDR1 SGHTS and CDR2 YDEGEE. CDR3: CASSLGSSSQETQYF. CDR3 coding DNA: TGTGCCAGCAGCTTGGGCAGCTCCTCCCAAGAGACCCAGTACTTC.

This clone came up once. The chain links TRBV28 to TRBJ1-4; 8 positions match TRBD1. This CDR3 comprises 14 residues. V trimming: 3 bases; J trimming: 12 bases; junction bases outside the gene matches: 9. CDR1 is MDHEN, CDR2 SYDVKM, per germline. The DNA of the CDR3 is TGTGCCAGCAGTTTCTACAGGGGGATTAGCGAACTGTTTTTT. Protein sequence: CASSFYRGISELFF.

The chain is built from TRBV4-1 and TRBJ2-3; tentative D call: TRBD2 (6 bases). V gave up 6 bases and J gave up 0 bases, with 13 bases separating them. CDR3 size: 15 residues. Germline CDR1 reads MGHRA; CDR2 reads YSYEKL. DNA of the CDR3: TGCGCCAGCAGTCCCGGGACTGCAAGCACAGATACGCAGTATTTT. This translates into CASSPGTASTDTQYF.

This chain joins TRBV7-2 and TRBJ2-7; D may correspond to TRBD1 or TRBD2 (5 bases each). Germline CDR1 and CDR2: SGHTA and FQGNSA. Trimming cost V 8 bases and J 6 bases, with 17 bases left between them. This CDR3 has 13 amino acids. The CDR3 is CASSSGPGREQYF. CDR3 nucleotides: TGTGCCAGCTCCTCGGGGCCGGGTCGCGAGCAGTACTTC.

This clone was seen a few times. The CDR3 loop reads CASSLGTGDEKLFF. In nucleotides, the CDR3 is TGTGCCAGCAGCTTAGGGACAGGGGACGAAAAACTGTTTTTT. The chain has TRBV13 and TRBJ1-4; 8 bases line up with TRBD1. V gave up 0 bases and J gave up 8 bases; unmatched junction bases: 2. This CDR3 has 14 residues. Germline V gene sequence: CDR1 PRHDT, CDR2 FYEKMQ (reference sequence).

This clone occurred once. V gene TRBV11-2 combines with J gene TRBJ2-1, with TRBD2 matching 7 bases. This CDR3 contains 14 residues. CDR1 and CDR2 (germline): SGHAT, FQNNGV. J lost 5 bases, V lost 1 base, and 2 bases had no gene match. This CDR3 is CASSLALADNEQFF. In DNA form, the CDR3 reads TGTGCCAGCAGCTTAGCCCTAGCGGACAATGAGCAGTTCTTC.

The chain couples TRBV19 to TRBJ1-1; D is uncertain. The CDR3 covers 13 residues. Deletions cut 5 bases from V and 0 bases from J, with 7 bases between. CDR1 LNHDA and CDR2 SQIVND come from the germline V gene (reference sequence). The CDR3 coding sequence is TGTGCCAGTAGTCCGGGGATGAACACTGAAGCTTTCTTT. Its protein is CASSPGMNTEAFF. The whole variable domain, filled in from reference TRBV19 and TRBJ1-1, reads DGGITQSPKYLFRKEGQNVTLSCEQNLNHDAMYWYRQDPGQGLRLIYYSQIVNDFQKGDIAEGYSVSREKKESFPLTVTSAQKNPTAFYLCASSPGMNTEAFFGQGTRLTVV.

The rearrangement links TRBV5-4 to TRBJ2-7, with D hard to call. The germline V gene has CDR1 SGHNT and CDR2 YYREEE (reference sequence). The CDR3 spans 13 residues. Trimming left V 0 bases short and J 3 bases short, with 7 bases between. In DNA, the CDR3 is TGTGCCAGCAGCTTGGAGTCTGGCTACGAGCAGTACTTC. Translation gives CASSLESGYEQYF.

The sample holds a few counts of this clone. The chain couples TRBV6-5 to TRBJ2-7, with 11 bases fitting TRBD1. Germline V gene lookup returns CDR1 MNHEY and CDR2 SVGAGI. J gave up 2 bases and V 10 bases, and 10 bases lay outside the gene matches. The CDR3 is made up of 15 amino acids. The CDR3 DNA is TGTGCCATCGCCCCCGGGACAGGGGGGACCTACGAGCAGTACTTC. Protein: CAIAPGTGGTYEQYF.